The rows below give T cell receptor beta chains drawn from one sample of a study of blood T cell repertoires in COVID-19. TCRdb's copy holds only in-frame clones and misses some; the assay was immunoSEQ multiplex PCR. The sample yields under 150,000 clones, approximately 84% seen once. Sequencing input: PBMCs or T cells enriched from blood (not recorded which). These receptors all stem from a man over 45 in a cohort exposed to, infected with or recovered from COVID-19 (not recorded which). Both conserved end residues are part of each CDR3. The order of the fields is D gene, clone size, J gene, V gene, CDR3 DNA, CDR3 protein. D genes are given only for firm matches. Where a row states a size, it is once, few, many or the class of an expanded clone; other rows omit it.

-	-	TRBJ2-4	TRBV11-2	TGTGCCAGCAGCTTAGAATTCAATTACATTCAGTACTTC	CASSLEFNYIQYF
TRBD1	-	TRBJ2-3	TRBV19	TGTGCCACCAGTGGGACAGGGAGAATAGATACGCAGTATTTT	CATSGTGRIDTQYF
-	-	TRBJ1-5	TRBV5-8	TGTGCCAGCAGCTCCAATAATCAGCCCCAGCATTTT	CASSSNNQPQHF
-	few	TRBJ1-1	TRBV7-8	TGTGCCAGCAGCTTCGGTCCGAACACTGAAGCTTTCTTT	CASSFGPNTEAFF
-	-	TRBJ1-4	TRBV12-3/TRBV12-4	TGTGCCAGCAGAACAGGTGGCGCAGCGAAACTGTTTTTT	CASRTGGAAKLFF
-	-	TRBJ2-1	TRBV28	TGTGCCAGCAGGCCTATCATTGAGCAGTTCTTC	CASRPIIEQFF
TRBD2	-	TRBJ2-1	TRBV12-3/TRBV12-4	TGTGCCAGCATCCGGGGGGGGCATCGGGAGCAGTTCTTC	CASIRGGHREQFF
-	-	TRBJ1-5	TRBV5-3	TGTGCCAGAAGCCCCCGTTATGGGAGTCAGCCCCAGCATTTT	CARSPRYGSQPQHF
TRBD1	-	TRBJ1-4	TRBV10-3	TGTGCCACCCGGGACAGGGGAAGAGAAAAACTGTTTTTT	CATRDRGREKLFF
TRBD1	-	TRBJ2-7	TRBV7-2	TGTGCCAGCAGCTCCCGACAGGGATCCTACGAGCAGTACTTC	CASSSRQGSYEQYF
-	-	TRBJ1-1	TRBV12-3/TRBV12-4	TGTGCCAGCAGTTTGTCAGGGGAAGCTTTCTTT	CASSLSGEAFF
-	-	TRBJ1-2	TRBV4-3	TGCGCCAGCAGCCAAGGTCCCTACTATGGCTACACCTTC	CASSQGPYYGYTF
-	-	TRBJ2-4	TRBV2	TGTGCCAGCAGTGAAGGACTGGGTTTAGCCAAAAACATTCAGTACTTC	CASSEGLGLAKNIQYF
-	few	TRBJ2-2	TRBV7-9	TGTGCCAGCAGCCCGACAGGAGCCGGAACCGGGGAGCTGTTTTTT	CASSPTGAGTGELFF
-	-	TRBJ1-2	TRBV5-5	TGTGCCAGCAGCTTGTCAGCAGGCGGGACTTATGGCTACACCTTC	CASSLSAGGTYGYTF
-	once	TRBJ1-5	TRBV30	TGTGCCTGGAGTGTAGCGGACAGAGCAGGTCAGCCCCAGCATTTT	CAWSVADRAGQPQHF
-	-	TRBJ2-7	TRBV19	TGTGCCAGTAGTCAACGGGACTTCTCCTACGAGCAGTACTTC	CASSQRDFSYEQYF
-	-	TRBJ2-7	TRBV3-1/TRBV3-2	TGTGCCAGCAGCCAACCCCAGGGCCGTCGGAACGAGCAGTACTTC	CASSQPQGRRNEQYF
TRBD2	-	TRBJ2-6	TRBV6-7	TGTGCCAGCAGTAAGCCGGGACTAGCGGGAGTGGGTGGGGCCAACGTCCTGACTTTC	CASSKPGLAGVGGANVLTF
-	-	TRBJ2-4	TRBV4-2	TGTGCCAGCAGCCCCCTGACAGGCGGGCTAGCCAAAAACATTCAGTACTTC	CASSPLTGGLAKNIQYF
-	-	TRBJ1-5	TRBV27	TGTGCCAGCAGTTTACTGAAGTCAGGGGATCAGCCCCAGCATTTT	CASSLLKSGDQPQHF
TRBD2	many	TRBJ2-7	TRBV28	TGTGCCAGCAGTCCCCCTAGCGGGGTCTCCTACGAGCAGTACTTC	CASSPPSGVSYEQYF
TRBD1	-	TRBJ2-7	TRBV2	TGTGCCAGCAGTGGGGGGCCGGGACAGGTTGACTACGAGCAGTACTTC	CASSGGPGQVDYEQYF
-	few	TRBJ1-1	TRBV10-2	TGCGCCAGCAGCTCTACAGGGAGTACTGAAGCTTTCTTT	CASSSTGSTEAFF
TRBD1	few	TRBJ2-7	TRBV6-5	TGTGCCAGCAGTTACTCGGGACAGGGGGCTTACGAGCAGTACTTC	CASSYSGQGAYEQYF
TRBD1	-	TRBJ1-2	TRBV19	TGTGCCAGTAGTATCGGGACAGCCAACTATGGCTACACCTTC	CASSIGTANYGYTF
TRBD1	-	TRBJ2-2	TRBV4-1	TGCGCCAGCAAACAGGGGGATAGGGGGGCCGGGGAGCTGTTTTTT	CASKQGDRGAGELFF
-	-	TRBJ2-7	TRBV6-5	TGTGCCAGCAGTTACTCCGGGACTGGAACCTACGAGCAGTACTTC	CASSYSGTGTYEQYF
TRBD2	-	TRBJ2-2	TRBV2	TGTGCCAGCTTTTGGCCTAGCGGATACGGGGAGCTGTTTTTT	CASFWPSGYGELFF
TRBD2	-	TRBJ2-3	TRBV27	TGTGCCAGCAGTTTAATCGCCGGGGGGGCACCCGATACGCAGTATTTT	CASSLIAGGAPDTQYF
-	-	TRBJ2-1	TRBV2	TGTGCCAGCAGGACGGGACAGAGTAGCGGCTCCTACAATGAGCAGTTCTTC	CASRTGQSSGSYNEQFF
-	-	TRBJ2-1	TRBV24-1	TGTGCCACCAGTGATTTGCGTAATGAGCAGTTCTTC	CATSDLRNEQFF
TRBD2	once	TRBJ2-2	TRBV27	TGTGCCAGCAATCGTATAGCGGGAGGCCACACCGGGGAGCTGTTTTTT	CASNRIAGGHTGELFF
-	-	TRBJ2-7	TRBV20-1	TGCAGTGCTAGTCGAGGGGGAGCCTACGAGCAGTACTTC	CSASRGGAYEQYF
-	-	TRBJ1-5	TRBV2	TGTGCCAGCAGTAGAGTCGGGTTGGGTCAGCCCCAGCATTTT	CASSRVGLGQPQHF
-	-	TRBJ2-1	TRBV9	TGTGCCAGCAGCGTAGATAGAGGCAATGAGCAGTTCTTC	CASSVDRGNEQFF
TRBD2	-	TRBJ2-1	TRBV4-1	TGCGCCAGCAGCCAAAATGTCTTCGGGGGGAGGGTTGAAAATGAGCAGTTCTTC	CASSQNVFGGRVENEQFF
-	-	TRBJ1-6	TRBV27	TGTGCCAGCAGTTTTGCAGGCTATAATTCACCCCTCCACTTT	CASSFAGYNSPLHF
TRBD2	-	TRBJ2-3	TRBV7-8	TGTGCCAGTCAAGAATCCCGGGACTATGCAAAGGCGCAGTATTTT	CASQESRDYAKAQYF
TRBD1	few	TRBJ1-1	TRBV5-5	TGTGCCAGCAGCCTGACAGGGGACACTGAAGCTTTCTTT	CASSLTGDTEAFF
TRBD1	-	TRBJ1-2	TRBV27	TGTGCCAGCAGTTTCGGCAGGGGGCGGTACTATGGCTACACCTTC	CASSFGRGRYYGYTF
-	once	TRBJ2-2	TRBV6-5	TGTGCCAGCAGTTACGGCGGGACAGACACCGGGGAGCTGTTTTTT	CASSYGGTDTGELFF
-	-	TRBJ1-1	TRBV30	TGTGCCTGGAGTAGCTTGTCTGAAGCTTTCTTT	CAWSSLSEAFF
-	-	TRBJ2-7	TRBV9	TGTGCCAGCAGCGTAGATCGCGGGTCCTACGAGCAGTACTTC	CASSVDRGSYEQYF
TRBD2	once	TRBJ2-4	TRBV6-5	TGTGCCAGCAGGTCCCTGGGGGGGAAGGAAATTCAGTACTTC	CASRSLGGKEIQYF
TRBD1	-	TRBJ2-1	TRBV5-1	TGCGCCAGCAGCTTCGGACAGGGGGCCAACAATGAGCAGTTCTTC	CASSFGQGANNEQFF
TRBD1	once	TRBJ1-2	TRBV9	TGTGCCAGCAGCGCTGGGACAGGGAATAACTATGGCTACACCTTC	CASSAGTGNNYGYTF
-	once	TRBJ1-5	TRBV28	TGTGCCAGCAGTTTAGAGGTTTGGCGTCAGCCCCAGCATTTT	CASSLEVWRQPQHF
-	-	TRBJ2-7	TRBV7-9	TGTGCCAGCAGTACTTCAATGGGACTGGCCTACGAGCAGTACTTC	CASSTSMGLAYEQYF
TRBD1	-	TRBJ2-5	TRBV6-2/TRBV6-3	TGTGCCAGCAGTTACCGGACAGGGCGGATAGAGACCCAGTACTTC	CASSYRTGRIETQYF
TRBD1	-	TRBJ2-2	TRBV11-3	TGTGCCAGCAGCCGCGGGACAGGGAGGGGCACCGGGGAGCTGTTTTTT	CASSRGTGRGTGELFF
-	few	TRBJ2-7	TRBV19	TGTGCCAGTAACCCTGCAGGGGTCTCCTACGAGCAGTACTTC	CASNPAGVSYEQYF
TRBD1	-	TRBJ1-3	TRBV5-1	TGCGCCAGCAGCTCAACAGGGGTCTCTGGAAACACCATATATTTT	CASSSTGVSGNTIYF
TRBD1	-	TRBJ2-7	TRBV6-5	TGTGCCAGCAAAGCAGGACAGGGCAAACCCTACGAGCAGTACTTC	CASKAGQGKPYEQYF
-	few	TRBJ1-2	TRBV5-1	TGCGCCAGCAGCGTGGACAGCTATGGCTACACCTTC	CASSVDSYGYTF
TRBD2	-	TRBJ2-3	TRBV5-1	TGCGCCAGCAGCCCCTGGAGCGGGAGGTCCACAGATACGCAGTATTTT	CASSPWSGRSTDTQYF